Shown below are 19 T cell receptor beta chains from a single sample sequenced in a study of T-cell memory formation after mild COVID-19 (dated by TCRdb to the early 2020s). The receptor library was made with 5' RACE. Instrument used: Illumina NovaSeq 6000. The raw public reads went through TCRdb reprocessing: fastp at Q25, MiXCR clone calling, in-frame beta chains kept. For every CDR3 protein sequence, its rows merge into one entry that carries the most common genes and DNA. This sample is represented by about 340,000 distinct CDR3 sequences; roughly 15% of them were singletons. Clones ranked in the top ten supply under 25% of the sample. The sequencing sample was made of PBMCs or a T cell subset sorted from them (not recorded which). Receptor source: a man aged 18 to 29 who had mild COVID-19 (a few samples of this study predate the infection). The sample titles of this study are shuffled in the database, so cell type and time point are left out; the donor was told from shared clones.

The chain uses TRBV3-1 and TRBJ2-5; a weak D match, TRBD2 (7 bases). The CDR3 covers 16 residues. In germline, CDR1 is LGHDT, CDR2 YNNKEL (reference sequence). The ends were cut back, 0 bases at V and 1 base at J, with 12 bases in the middle. The CDR3 DNA follows: TGTGCCAGCAGCCAAGATCTTCGGGGGGCCCAAGAGACCCAGTACTTC. This encodes CASSQDLRGAQETQYF.

This clonotype came up a few times. The V call is TRBV7-9, the J call TRBJ2-5; no firm D call. Germline-derived CDR1 and CDR2 are SEHNR and FQNEAQ (reference sequence). CDR3 length: 12 residues. V gave up 3 bases and J gave up 5 bases, with 7 bases separating them. DNA for the CDR3: TGTGCCAGCAGCTTTGATGGGGAGACCCAGTACTTC. This sequence encodes CASSFDGETQYF.

The genes are TRBV5-1 and TRBJ2-3, with 12 bases identical to TRBD2. The CDR3 is made up of 21 amino acids. After removal of 2 bases from V and 0 bases from J, the junction contained 16 bases not matched to a gene. Germline-derived CDR1 and CDR2 are SGHRS and YFSETQ. The CDR3 coding sequence is TGCGCCAGCAGCTTTGCTAGGCGTCTAGCGGGGGGGCCCTTTAGCACAGATACGCAGTATTTT. Translated, it gives CASSFARRLAGGPFSTDTQYF.

This chain connects TRBV11-1 to TRBJ2-7; TRBD1 agrees at 8 bases. The CDR3 runs 15 residues. Looked up from germline, CDR1 is SGHAT and CDR2 is FQDESV (reference sequence). J was trimmed by 1 base and V by 2 bases; bases with no gene match: 4. The CDR3 DNA sequence: TGTGCCAGCAGCTTACAGGGGGCTCGTTCCTACGAGCAGTACGTC. This translates into CASSLQGARSYEQYV.

The sample holds many counts of this clonotype. The V gene is TRBV4-3, the J gene TRBJ1-1, with TRBD1 matching 8 bases. The CDR3 is 15 amino acids. From germline, CDR1 is LGHNA and CDR2 YSLEER. J lost 4 bases, V lost 0 bases, and 4 bases had no gene match. The CDR3, as DNA: TGCGCCAGCAGCCAAGACGGACAGGGCAGCACTGAAGCTTTCTTT. Protein sequence: CASSQDGQGSTEAFF.

This clonotype was observed a handful of times. The chain has TRBV7-8 and TRBJ1-1; TRBD1 is a possible D gene (6 bases). The CDR3 loop spans 14 amino acids. Germline-derived CDR1 and CDR2 are SGHVS and FQNEAQ. Trimming took off 2 bases at V and 4 bases at J, with 11 bases between the two ends. Here the CDR3 DNA reads TGTGCCAGCAGCTTACGGCCACAGGGCACTGAAGCTTTCTTT. This translates into CASSLRPQGTEAFF.

The gene calls are TRBV7-6 and TRBJ2-2; D is undetermined. V shed 1 base and J shed 3 bases, with 12 bases lying between them. This CDR3 has 16 residues. Germline V CDR1 and CDR2: SGHVS, FNYEAQ. This CDR3 reads CASSLEDPRHTGELFF. In nucleotides, the CDR3 is TGTGCCAGCAGCTTAGAAGACCCCCGGCACACCGGGGAGCTGTTTTTT.

This clonotype turned up a few times. The rearrangement joins TRBV5-1 to TRBJ1-2; 7 nucleotides line up with TRBD1. J gave up 5 bases and V 4 bases, and 5 bases lay outside the gene matches. The CDR3 is made up of 13 amino acids. Per germline, CDR1 SGHRS and CDR2 YFSETQ. Here the CDR3 reads CASSITGEYGYTF. The CDR3 DNA follows: TGCGCCAGCAGCATAACAGGGGAGTATGGCTACACCTTC.

The chain joins TRBV10-3 to TRBJ2-5; 7 nucleotides line up with TRBD1. Germline V lookup: CDR1 ENHRY, CDR2 SYGVKD. V was clipped by 2 bases and J by 0 bases; unmatched bases: 9. The CDR3 consists of 17 residues. CDR3 region: CAISEPPGTEYQETQYF. The CDR3 DNA follows: TGTGCCATCAGTGAGCCGCCCGGGACAGAGTACCAAGAGACCCAGTACTTC.

This clonotype came up a few times. The chain employs TRBV4-1 and TRBJ2-3; TRBD1 or TRBD2 may be the D gene (6 bases each). The CDR3 is made up of 18 amino acids. The germline V gene has CDR1 MGHRA and CDR2 YSYEKL. Trimming took off 2 bases at V and 1 base at J, with 19 bases between the two ends. For the CDR3, the DNA is TGCGCCAGCAGCCAAACCATCCGGGGGCGGGGTGGCACAGATACGCAGTATTTT. This sequence encodes CASSQTIRGRGGTDTQYF.

This clonotype was observed a handful of times. The chain couples TRBV7-9 to TRBJ2-3; TRBD1 matches at 12 bases. Trimming took 1 base from V and 1 from J; bases not matched to a gene: 3. CDR1 SEHNR and CDR2 FQNEAQ come from the germline V gene (reference sequence). This CDR3 is 17 amino acids long. The CDR3 DNA reads as TGTGCCAGCAGCTTAGGGGACAGGGGGCTTTGCACAGATACGCAGTATTTT. This encodes CASSLGDRGLCTDTQYF.

This chain joins TRBV19 and TRBJ2-7; 9 bases map to TRBD1. Trimming at V came to 7 bases and at J to 6 bases, leaving 10 bases not matched to a gene. The CDR3 spans 14 residues. In germline, CDR1 is LNHDA, CDR2 SQIVND (reference sequence). In DNA form, the CDR3 reads TGTGCCAGTAAGGATGGAGGACAGGGGTTCGAGCAGTACTTC. Its protein product is CASKDGGQGFEQYF.

This clonotype has a handful of counts. The rearrangement links TRBV9 to TRBJ1-5; D not certain. Deletions cut 0 bases from V and 5 bases from J, with 12 bases between. There are 15 residues in the CDR3. CDR1 and CDR2 from the germline V gene are SGDLS and YYNGEE. CDR3: CASSVGPQNYQPQHF. CDR3 coding DNA: TGTGCCAGCAGCGTAGGGCCACAGAACTATCAGCCCCAGCATTTT.

This clonotype appeared a few times. The chain uses TRBV9 and TRBJ1-4, with 7 bases aligning to TRBD1. Germline values: CDR1 SGDLS, CDR2 YYNGEE. The length of the CDR3 is 20 residues. V was clipped by 5 bases and J by 0 bases; unmatched bases: 19. Written as DNA, the CDR3 is TGTGCCAGCAGAGGATCCGGGGGACAGACCATTCTAGCAACTAATGAAAAACTGTTTTTT. Translated: CASRGSGGQTILATNEKLFF.

Many counts were recorded for this clonotype. V is TRBV12-3 or TRBV12-4 and J is TRBJ2-5; D call uncertain. This CDR3 spans 11 amino acids. V was pared by 6 bases and J by 1 base, with 3 bases between. CDR3 nucleotides: TGTGCCAGCAGCACCCAAGAGACCCAGTACTTC. This gives the protein CASSTQETQYF.

The rearrangement links TRBV5-1 to TRBJ2-1; D is unclear. This CDR3 comprises 16 residues. CDR1 and CDR2 from the germline V gene are SGHRS and YFSETQ. Trimming cost V 4 bases and J 0 bases, with 14 bases left between them. The CDR3 DNA is TGCGCCAGCAGCACCCCGACTGGAATCTCCTACAATGAGCAGTTCTTC. Its translation is CASSTPTGISYNEQFF.

The chain is built from TRBV6-6 and TRBJ2-3, with D perhaps matching TRBD2 (5 bases). CDR3 length: 15 amino acids. Deletions cut 7 bases from V and 2 bases from J, with 16 bases between. Germline values: CDR1 MNHNY, CDR2 SVGAGI (reference sequence). CDR3 residues: CASIRGPRSTDTQYF. The CDR3 DNA is TGTGCCAGCATCCGGGGTCCTAGATCCACAGATACGCAGTATTTT.

This clonotype was detected a few times. The chain joins TRBV7-2 to TRBJ1-2; TRBD1 aligns across 9 bases. Unmatched junction bases numbered 11, after V lost 1 base and J lost 5 bases. The CDR3 covers 17 residues. Per germline, CDR1 SGHTA and CDR2 FQGNSA. CDR3 nucleotide sequence: TGTGCCAGCAGCTTAGGACTCCAGCGACAGGGGGAATATGGCTACACCTTC. Translating it yields CASSLGLQRQGEYGYTF.

This clonotype was recorded many times. This chain uses TRBV7-9 with TRBJ2-7, with D possibly matching TRBD2 (5 bases). This CDR3 comprises 16 residues. Germline V gives CDR1 SEHNR, CDR2 FQNEAQ (reference sequence). V shed 4 bases and J shed 2 bases, with 18 bases lying between them. The CDR3 protein is CASSSTRDPRAYEQYF. CDR3 nucleotide sequence: TGTGCCAGCAGCTCCACACGGGATCCGAGAGCCTACGAGCAGTACTTC.